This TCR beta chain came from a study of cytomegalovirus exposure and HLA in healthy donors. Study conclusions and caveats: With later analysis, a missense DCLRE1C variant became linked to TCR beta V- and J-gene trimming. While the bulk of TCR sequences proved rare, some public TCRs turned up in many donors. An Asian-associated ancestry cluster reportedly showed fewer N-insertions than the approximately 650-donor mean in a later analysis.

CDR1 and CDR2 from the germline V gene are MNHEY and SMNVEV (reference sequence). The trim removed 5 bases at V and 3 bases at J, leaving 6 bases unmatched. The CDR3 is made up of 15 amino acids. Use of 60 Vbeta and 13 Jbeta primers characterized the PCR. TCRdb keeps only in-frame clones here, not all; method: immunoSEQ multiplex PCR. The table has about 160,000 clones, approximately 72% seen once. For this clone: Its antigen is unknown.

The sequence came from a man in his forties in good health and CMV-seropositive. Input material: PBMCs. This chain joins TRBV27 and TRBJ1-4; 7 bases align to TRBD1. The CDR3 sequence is CASSPGTVANEKLFF. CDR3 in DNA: TGTGCCAGCAGTCCCGGGACAGTTGCTAATGAAAAACTGTTTTTT. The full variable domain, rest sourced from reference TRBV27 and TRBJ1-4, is EAQVTQNPRYLITVTGKKLTVTCSQNMNHEYMSWYRQDPGLGLRQIYYSMNVEVTDKGDVPEGYKVSRKEKRNFPLILESPSPNQTSLYFCASSPGTVANEKLFFGSGTQLSVL.